The T cell receptor beta chain described here comes from a study of T cells in Graves' hyperthyroidism and ophthalmopathy. TCR beta CDR3 regions were amplified from RNA. With the HTBI primer set, the TCR CDR3 went through a first round of RT-PCR. One entry per CDR3 protein, called by TCRdb with MiXCR from the multiplex PCR reads. Counted here are approximately 410,000 distinct CDR3 sequences, under 15% occurring once; the ten biggest clones make up less than 15%. With duration under 3 months, ophthalmopathy was active: Clinical Activity Score at least 3, NOSPECS at least 4. Uncontrolled infection, other autoimmune disease, pregnancy or lactation disqualified patients from enrolment. In this sample, this clonotype turned up a few times. The sequence derives from a man younger than 30 with Graves' ophthalmopathy. Input material: blood.

The CDR3 nucleotides read TGTGCCAGCACCGACGACAGGGCTGGCAATTCACCCCTCCACTTT. This codes for CASTDDRAGNSPLHF. V gene TRBV6-2 or TRBV6-3 combines with J gene TRBJ1-6; 7 bases map to TRBD1. The CDR3 runs 15 residues. Germline lookup yields CDR1 MNHEY and CDR2 SVGEGT. V gave up 7 bases and J gave up 7 bases; unmatched junction bases: 10.